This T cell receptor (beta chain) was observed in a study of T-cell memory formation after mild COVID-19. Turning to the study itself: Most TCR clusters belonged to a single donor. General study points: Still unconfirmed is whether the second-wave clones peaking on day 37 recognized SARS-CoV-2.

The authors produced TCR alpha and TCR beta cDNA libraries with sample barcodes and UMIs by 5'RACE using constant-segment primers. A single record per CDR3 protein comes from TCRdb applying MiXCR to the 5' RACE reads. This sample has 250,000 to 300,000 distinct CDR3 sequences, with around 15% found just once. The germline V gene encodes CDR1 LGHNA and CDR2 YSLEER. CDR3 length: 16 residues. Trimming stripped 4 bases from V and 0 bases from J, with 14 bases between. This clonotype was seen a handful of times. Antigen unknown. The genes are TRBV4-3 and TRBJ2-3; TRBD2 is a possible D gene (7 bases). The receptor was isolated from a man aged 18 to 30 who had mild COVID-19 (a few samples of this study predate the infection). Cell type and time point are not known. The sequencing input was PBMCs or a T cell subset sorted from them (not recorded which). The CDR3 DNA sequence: TGCGCCAGCAGCCTGGGGGGGGCCGCTAGCACAGATACGCAGTATTTT. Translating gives CASSLGGAASTDTQYF.